A single T cell receptor (beta chain) is shown here with its context. Its antigen remains unknown. TCRdb's table, derived via immunoSEQ multiplex PCR, lists solely in-frame clones and lacks some. This table has approximately 82,000 clones, 90% to 95% appearing once. This entry comes from a study of T cell responses to AZD1222 COVID-19 vaccine. Notes on the study in general: Only five to seven AZD1222 recipients were seropositive at baseline.

V lost 0 bases and J lost 5, with 3 bases in between. CDR1 is SGHRS and CDR2 is YFSETQ in the germline V gene. The CDR3 has 11 amino acids. This clonotype was obtained from an adult in good health. This sequence joins TRBV5-1 and TRBJ2-7; D gene ambiguous. This specimen consisted of peripheral blood, obtained on day 0 of AZD1222 vaccination. CDR3 sequence: CASSLGDEQYF. CDR3 bases: TGCGCCAGCAGCTTGGGGGACGAGCAGTACTTC. The variable domain in full, with the rest retrieved from reference TRBV5-1 and TRBJ2-7, is KAGVTQTPRYLIKTRGQQVTLSCSPISGHRSVSWYQQTPGQGLQFLFEYFSETQRNKGNFPGRFSGRQFSNSRSEMNVSTLELGDSALYLCASSLGDEQYFGPGTRLTVT.